The 19 T cell receptor beta chains reported below all come from one sample, sequenced in a study of T cell responses to AZD1222 COVID-19 vaccine. This table comes from immunoSEQ multiplex PCR, and its TCRdb copy is limited to in-frame clones, with some not included. Of 90,000 to 130,000 clones listed, roughly 87% are singletons. The specimen was peripheral blood, collected on day 0 of MenACWY control vaccination. The receptor set was obtained from an adult in good health.

The V call is TRBV25-1, the J call TRBJ1-6, with 7 positions matching TRBD1. Germline trimming cut 2 bases from V and 8 bases from J; bases unmatched to any gene: 0. Germline assignment: CDR1 MGHDK and CDR2 SYGVNS. The CDR3 is made up of 13 amino acids. In DNA form, the CDR3 reads TGTGCCAGCAGTGAACAGGGGGATTCACCCCTCCACTTT. This codes for CASSEQGDSPLHF.

The rearrangement links TRBV6-5 to TRBJ1-1, with D possibly being TRBD1 (5 bases). The CDR3 spans 13 residues. V lost 7 bases and J 3 bases, leaving 12 bases between the germline ends. The germline gives CDR1 MNHEY, CDR2 SVGAGI. CDR3 in amino acids: CASKLRDYTEAFF. CDR3 coding DNA: TGTGCCAGCAAGCTCCGGGACTACACTGAAGCTTTCTTT.

On this clone itself: The final CDR3 position lacks the conserved phenylalanine or tryptophan, pointing to a likely read error. It is unclear where the CDR3 begins or ends on the DNA, so no DNA is shown, and the CDR3 is as TCRdb lists it. This chain joins TRBV5-1 and TRBJ2-3; the table's D call of TRBD2 was not tested on the DNA. The germline CDR1 and CDR2 sequences are SGHRS and YFSETQ. The CDR3 comprises 9 residues, both ends counted. The CDR3 loop reads CASSYSGDP.

The V gene is TRBV5-1, the J gene TRBJ2-1, with TRBD1 matching 8 bases. Germline-derived CDR1 and CDR2 are SGHRS and YFSETQ. The CDR3 consists of 16 residues. V dropped 6 bases and J dropped 2; count of bases not matched to a gene: 10. This CDR3 is CASILQPGQAYNEQFF. The CDR3 DNA reads as TGCGCCAGCATCTTACAACCGGGACAGGCCTACAATGAGCAGTTCTTC. The full variable domain, with the rest looked up from reference TRBV5-1 and TRBJ2-1, is KAGVTQTPRYLIKTRGQQVTLSCSPISGHRSVSWYQQTPGQGLQFLFEYFSETQRNKGNFPGRFSGRQFSNSRSEMNVSTLELGDSALYLCASILQPGQAYNEQFFGPGTRLTVL.

The chain recombines TRBV5-8 with TRBJ1-5; D is possibly TRBD1 (5 bases). Germline lookup yields CDR1 SGHTS and CDR2 YDEGEE. The CDR3 loop spans 16 amino acids. V lost 0 bases and J lost 2, with 12 bases in between. CDR3 in amino acids: CASSLDGGTGNQPQHF. The DNA for the CDR3 is TGTGCCAGCAGCTTGGACGGGGGTACGGGCAATCAGCCCCAGCATTTT.

J is TRBJ1-5 and V is TRBV7-8; D not resolved. Trimming cost V 8 bases and J 1 base, with 9 bases left between them. The CDR3 contains 13 residues. Germline V CDR1 and CDR2: SGHVS, FQNEAQ. DNA of the CDR3: TGTGCCAGCGGGGTGGGCAGCAATCAGCCCCAGCATTTT. It is translated as CASGVGSNQPQHF.

This clone showed up just a few times. The genes are TRBV6-4 and TRBJ2-2; unclear D gene. This CDR3 comprises 13 residues. Between the trimmed V and J ends, which lost 4 bases and 0 bases, there was a span of 3 bases. Germline V gene data show CDR1 as MRHNA and CDR2 as SNTAGT. The CDR3 sequence: CASSAANTGELFF. The DNA for the CDR3 is TGTGCCAGCAGTGCAGCGAACACCGGGGAGCTGTTTTTT.

The genes are TRBV15 and TRBJ2-7; 9 positions agree with TRBD1. The CDR3 is 16 amino acids. After removal of 3 bases from V and 4 bases from J, the junction contained 10 bases not matched to a gene. Germline assignment: CDR1 LNHNV and CDR2 YYDKDF (reference sequence). The CDR3 sequence: CATSRAISGTGYEQYF. The DNA for the CDR3 is TGTGCCACCAGCAGGGCGATTTCCGGGACAGGGTACGAGCAGTACTTC.

This clone is a singleton in its sample. The V and J genes are TRBV4-2 and TRBJ1-3, with a possible D match to TRBD1 (6 bases). The CDR3 runs to 17 residues. In germline, CDR1 is LGHNA, CDR2 YNFKEQ. The V and J ends lost 0 bases and 5 bases respectively, with 17 bases between them. The DNA of the CDR3 is TGTGCCAGCAGCCAAGAATGGGGGCAGGGTATAAGAAACACCATATATTTT. Its translation: CASSQEWGQGIRNTIYF.

The chain uses TRBV7-6 and TRBJ1-2, with 11 nucleotides matching TRBD1. The germline gives CDR1 SGHVS, CDR2 FNYEAQ. The V and J ends lost 1 base and 5 bases, in that order; junction bases with no gene match: 3. The CDR3 totals 15 residues. CDR3 amino acids: CASSLGTGGGYGYTF. In nucleotides, the CDR3 is TGTGCCAGCAGCTTAGGGACAGGGGGCGGATATGGCTACACCTTC.

The chain uses TRBV6-2 or TRBV6-3 and TRBJ2-3; TRBD2 matches at 7 bases. The V segment lost 6 bases and the J segment 0 bases; nucleotides outside the gene matches: 6. CDR1 and CDR2 from the germline V gene are MNHEY and SVGEGT. The CDR3 covers 15 residues. In nucleotides, the CDR3 is TGTGCCAGCAGCCCGCGGGGGACTAGCACAGATACGCAGTATTTT. Protein sequence: CASSPRGTSTDTQYF.

This rearrangement joins TRBV27 to TRBJ2-3, with 7 bases identical to TRBD2. CDR1 and CDR2 from the germline V gene are MNHEY and SMNVEV (reference sequence). The CDR3 sequence is 16 residues long. V shed 5 bases and J 2 bases; nucleotides not matched to a gene: 10. The CDR3 reads CASSPVPAGITDTQYF. The CDR3 DNA reads TGTGCCAGCAGTCCCGTTCCAGCGGGAATCACAGATACGCAGTATTTT.

The rearrangement uses TRBV19 and TRBJ2-7; 7 bases fit TRBD1. The CDR3 consists of 14 residues. After removal of 1 base from V and 5 bases from J, the junction contained 5 bases not matched to a gene. Per germline, CDR1 LNHDA and CDR2 SQIVND (reference sequence). CDR3: CASSIAGRGNEQYF. Written as DNA, the CDR3 is TGTGCCAGTAGTATAGCTGGCAGGGGGAACGAGCAGTACTTC.

The chain employs TRBV30 and TRBJ2-2; a possible D gene is TRBD2 (6 bases). Germline CDR1 and CDR2: GTSNPN and SVGIG (reference sequence). There are 15 residues in the CDR3. Trimming shortened V by 4 bases and J by 7 bases, and 19 bases separated the two germline ends. DNA for the CDR3: TGTGCCTGGACAAAGAAGGGGCTAGCGTTCGGGGAGCTGTTTTTT. Protein: CAWTKKGLAFGELFF.

The CDR3 reads CASSLAYDEQFF. As DNA, the CDR3 is TGTGCCAGCAGCTTAGCTTACGATGAGCAGTTCTTC. This chain connects TRBV7-9 to TRBJ2-1; no clear D gene. The CDR3 spans 12 residues. Germline V CDR1 and CDR2: SEHNR, FQNEAQ (reference sequence). Trimming left V 0 bases short and J 8 bases short, with 5 bases between. Together with reference TRBV7-9 and TRBJ2-1, the CDR3 gives the full variable domain: DTGVSQNPRHKITKRGQNVTFRCDPISEHNRLYWYRQTLGQGPEFLTYFQNEAQLEKSRLLSDRFSAERPKGSFSTLEIQRTEQGDSAMYLCASSLAYDEQFFGPGTRLTVL.

The chain employs TRBV6-6 and TRBJ1-5; D possibly corresponds to TRBD1 (5 bases). Germline values: CDR1 MNHNY, CDR2 SVGAGI (reference sequence). The CDR3 totals 14 residues. V lost 4 bases, J lost 4 bases, and 11 bases lay in between. The CDR3 is CASSSGMGNQPQHF. The CDR3 region has the DNA TGTGCCAGCAGTTCAGGGATGGGAAATCAGCCCCAGCATTTT.

The chain is built from TRBV3-1 (or the pseudogene TRBV3-2) and TRBJ2-1, with D uncertain. The germline CDR1 and CDR2 sequences are LGHDT and YNNKEL (reference sequence). V lost 1 base and J 8 bases, leaving 6 bases between the germline ends. The CDR3 is 12 amino acids. In nucleotides, the CDR3 is TGTGCCAGCAGCCAAGTGGCTCATGAGCAGTTCTTC. This translates into CASSQVAHEQFF.

This rearrangement joins TRBV28 to TRBJ1-5; D perhaps matches TRBD1 (5 bases). Germline V gene sequence: CDR1 MDHEN, CDR2 SYDVKM. Trimming removed 4 bases at V and 5 bases at J, with 21 bases between. The CDR3 contains 17 residues. CDR3 residues: CASSSTAGRTQHQPQHF. In nucleotides, the CDR3 is TGTGCCAGCAGTTCAACAGCGGGGCGGACCCAACATCAGCCCCAGCATTTT.

The chain is built from TRBV29-1 and TRBJ1-4; no firm D call. The CDR3 loop spans 13 amino acids. CDR1 is SQVTM, CDR2 ANQGSEA, per germline. The V end was cut by 4 bases, the J end by 4 bases, with 10 bases between. CDR3 in amino acids: CSVVFQLNEKLFF. Here the CDR3 DNA reads TGCAGCGTTGTCTTCCAGCTTAATGAAAAACTGTTTTTT.